These T cell receptor beta chains were read from a single sample in a study of blood T cell repertoires in COVID-19. Some clones are missing from TCRdb's copy, which holds only in-frame ones; the method was immunoSEQ multiplex PCR. Of 150,000 to 200,000 clones in the sample, 65% to 85% are singletons; the top ten hold about 2.7%. The sequencing sample was made of peripheral blood. These receptors were collected from a human donor with acute or convalescent COVID-19. The donor label of this sample is uncertain. Each CDR3 is given with its conserved first and last residue. The D gene is left open where the match is weak. A row's size may be missing; if present it is once, few, many or a size class.

>TRBD1|16|TRBJ2-2|TRBV27|.
TGTGCCAGCAGTTTATTCGGGACAGCGAACACCGGGGAGCTGTTTTTT
CASSLFGTANTGELFF
>.|13|TRBJ2-2|TRBV7-3|.
TGTGCCAGCAGCTTCAGTGCAGGCGGGGAGCTGTTTTTT
CASSFSAGGELFF
>TRBD2|15|TRBJ2-2|TRBV5-1|.
TGCGCCAGCAGCTTGGGGACTAGCATCGCCGGGGAGCTGTTTTTT
CASSLGTSIAGELFF
>TRBD1|14|TRBJ1-6|TRBV7-9|.
TGTGCCAGCAGCCCTACAGGGGGGAATTCACCCCTCCACTTT
CASSPTGGNSPLHF
>TRBD1|16|TRBJ1-2|TRBV24-1|.
TGTGCCACCAGCCCACCGACCAGGGGGCACAACTATGGCTACACCTTC
CATSPPTRGHNYGYTF
>TRBD2|16|TRBJ2-3|TRBV5-1|.
TGCGCCAGCAGCTTGGAAGGACTAGCGGACACAGATACGCAGTATTTT
CASSLEGLADTDTQYF
>TRBD1|14|TRBJ1-1|TRBV11-1|.
TGTGCCAGCAGCCCGACAGGGGCGAACACTGAAGCTTTCTTT
CASSPTGANTEAFF
>TRBD2|15|TRBJ2-1|TRBV18|.
TGTGCCAGCTCCCTTGCGGGGGGGGCTAATAATGAGCAGTTCTTC
CASSLAGGANNEQFF
>.|14|TRBJ1-1|TRBV18|.
TGTGCCAGCTCACGGGACACCCAGAACACTGAAGCTTTCTTT
CASSRDTQNTEAFF
>.|14|TRBJ2-2|TRBV19|.
TGTGCCAGTAGTATAACAGGGATTCCCGGGGAGCTGTTTTTT
CASSITGIPGELFF
>TRBD2|16|TRBJ2-5|TRBV7-3|.
TGTGCCAGCAGCTTAACGGGGCTAGCGGGAACGGAGACCCAGTACTTC
CASSLTGLAGTETQYF
>.|12|TRBJ2-7|TRBV11-1|.
TGTGCCAGCAGCGTCAGGGCCGACGAGCAGTACTTC
CASSVRADEQYF
>TRBD1|18|TRBJ2-2|TRBV5-4|.
TGTGCCAGCAGCGTTAAGACTACCGGGACAGGGGGCAGCGGGGAGCTGTTTTTT
CASSVKTTGTGGSGELFF
>TRBD2|17|TRBJ2-5|TRBV11-3|.
TGTGCCAGCAGCTTAGGTCTCCTAGCGGGGGGGAAAGAGACCCAGTACTTC
CASSLGLLAGGKETQYF
>.|14|TRBJ1-3|TRBV9|few
TGTGCCAGCAGCGTTGGCCTCTCTGGAAACACCATATATTTT
CASSVGLSGNTIYF
>.|16|TRBJ1-2|TRBV6-6|once
TGTGCCAGCAGCAATACAGGGCTCTCGGGTAGCTATGGCTACACCTTC
CASSNTGLSGSYGYTF
>.|15|TRBJ1-5|TRBV28|few
TGTGCCACTTCTTTGGGGGGGTATAGCAATCAGCCCCAGCATTTT
CATSLGGYSNQPQHF
>TRBD1|14|TRBJ1-4|TRBV6-5|.
TGTGCCAGCAGGTCGGACAGGGGGGATGAAAAACTGTTTTTT
CASRSDRGDEKLFF
>.|14|TRBJ1-3|TRBV6-5|.
TGTGCCAGCAACCGGGACCTTGGGGGCAACACCATATATTTT
CASNRDLGGNTIYF
>TRBD2|15|TRBJ2-1|TRBV30|.
TGTGCCTGGAGATTAGCGGGAGGGCATATGGATGAGCAGTTCTTC
CAWRLAGGHMDEQFF
>TRBD2|17|TRBJ2-7|TRBV7-8|.
TGTGCCAGCGATCCGGGGGGACCCACGCGGGAGGCCTACGAGCAGTACTTC
CASDPGGPTREAYEQYF
>.|15|TRBJ2-2|TRBV28|.
TGTGCCAGCAGTCCCGGGGGTTATTACACCGGGGAGCTGTTTTTT
CASSPGGYYTGELFF
>.|14|TRBJ2-7|TRBV3-1/TRBV3-2|.
TGTGCCAGCAGCCCGGCTCGAGGGTCTTTCGAGCAGTACTTC
CASSPARGSFEQYF
>TRBD2|15|TRBJ2-1|TRBV30|.
TGTGCCTGGAGCCAATTGACTAGCGGGGGGAATGAGCAGTTCTTC
CAWSQLTSGGNEQFF
>.|16|TRBJ1-3|TRBV30|.
TGTGCCTGGACCCAAGGACAGTCAAGCTCTGGAAACACCATATATTTT
CAWTQGQSSSGNTIYF
>.|14|TRBJ1-1|TRBV20-1|few
TGCAGTGCTAGTTTTCAGGGGAGAAACACTGAAGCTTTCTTT
CSASFQGRNTEAFF
>.|13|TRBJ1-2|TRBV29-1|.
TGCAGCGTTGAACAGGGCGATAACTATGGCTACACCTTC
CSVEQGDNYGYTF
>TRBD1|14|TRBJ2-1|TRBV10-3|once
TGTGCCATCAGTTCCGGGACAGGGGGGTTTGAGCAGTTCTTC
CAISSGTGGFEQFF
>TRBD2|18|TRBJ2-2|TRBV18|.
TGTGCCAGCTCACCGCTAGCGGGGGGGTTCAAGAGCACCGGGGAGCTGTTTTTT
CASSPLAGGFKSTGELFF
>.|15|TRBJ2-6|TRBV30|.
TGTGCCTGGAGTACAGGGATTTCTGGGGCCAACGTCCTGACTTTC
CAWSTGISGANVLTF
>TRBD1|12|TRBJ1-2|TRBV29-1|.
TGCAGCGTTGAAGTGGACAGGGACGGCTACACCTTC
CSVEVDRDGYTF
>TRBD2|16|TRBJ2-2|TRBV7-3|.
TGTGCCAGCAGCTTAATGGGGACTAGCGGCGGAGGGGAGCTGTTTTTT
CASSLMGTSGGGELFF